The 14 T cell receptor beta chains below were found in one sample sequenced in a study of T cell clones after liver transplantation. TCRdb's copy holds only in-frame clones and misses some; the assay was immunoSEQ multiplex PCR. The sample has 85,000 to 110,000 clones; around 80% are singletons. This specimen was CD4+ T cells from blood, taken roughly 50 months after liver transplant. Receptors originate from a human patient who received a liver transplant. Part of the T cell pool may stem from the graft donor.

The chain uses TRBV5-8 and TRBJ1-2, with TRBD1 identical over 8 bases. V was clipped by 1 base and J by 7 bases; unmatched bases: 3. Germline lookup yields CDR1 SGHTS and CDR2 YDEGEE. This CDR3 is built from 13 residues. The CDR3 sequence: CASSLTGGVGYTF. The CDR3 DNA reads as TGTGCCAGCAGCTTGACAGGGGGAGTTGGCTACACCTTC.

This sequence joins TRBV25-1 and TRBJ2-5, with D possibly TRBD2 on 6 matching bases. CDR3 size: 13 residues. The V and J ends lost 6 bases and 1 base respectively, with 9 bases between them. CDR1 and CDR2 (germline): MGHDK, SYGVNS. CDR3: CASRLAAQETQYF. The CDR3 DNA is TGTGCCAGCAGACTAGCAGCCCAAGAGACCCAGTACTTC.

This clone was counted a few times. This sample also contains other DNA sequences that code for the same CDR3. V and J are TRBV2 and TRBJ2-5; the D gene is possibly TRBD2 (5 bases). V was clipped by 2 bases and J by 2 bases, with 6 bases between them. Per the germline V gene, CDR1 is SNHLY and CDR2 is FYNNEI. The CDR3 has 13 amino acids. CDR3 sequence: CASSERGQETQYF. In DNA, the CDR3 is TGTGCCAGCAGTGAAAGAGGGCAAGAGACCCAGTACTTC.

This rearrangement joins TRBV6-5 to TRBJ1-2, with a possible D match to TRBD1 (5 bases). Germline V lookup: CDR1 MNHEY, CDR2 SVGAGI. V lost 4 bases and J 5 bases, leaving 11 bases between the germline ends. The CDR3 is 13 residues long. In DNA, the CDR3 is TGTGCCAGCAGTTTGACAGAATCTTATGGCTACACCTTC. Protein: CASSLTESYGYTF.

The rearrangement links TRBV19 to TRBJ2-1; 11 bases agree with TRBD2. V shed 6 bases, J shed 4 bases, and the junction held 14 bases outside the gene matches. Germline V gene lookup returns CDR1 LNHDA and CDR2 SQIVND (reference sequence). The CDR3 is 18 residues long. The CDR3: CASSLLVPGLADYNEQFF. The CDR3 DNA reads TGTGCCAGTAGCCTCCTCGTTCCGGGACTAGCGGATTACAATGAGCAGTTCTTC. Combining the CDR3 with reference TRBV19 and TRBJ2-1 gives the whole variable domain DGGITQSPKYLFRKEGQNVTLSCEQNLNHDAMYWYRQDPGQGLRLIYYSQIVNDFQKGDIAEGYSVSREKKESFPLTVTSAQKNPTAFYLCASSLLVPGLADYNEQFFGPGTRLTVL.

V and J are TRBV9 and TRBJ1-2; 7 bases fit TRBD1. The V segment lost 0 bases and the J segment 3 bases; nucleotides outside the gene matches: 5. This CDR3 comprises 15 residues. Looked up from germline, CDR1 is SGDLS and CDR2 is YYNGEE. The CDR3 DNA is TGTGCCAGCAGCGTAGACCAGGGGGATGACTATGGCTACACCTTC. Translation: CASSVDQGDDYGYTF.

The CDR3 sequence is CAWSRNSGANVLTF. DNA of the CDR3: TGTGCCTGGAGTAGAAACTCTGGGGCCAACGTCCTGACTTTC. This chain connects TRBV30 to TRBJ2-6; no reliable D call. There are 14 residues in the CDR3. The V and J ends lost 2 bases and 0 bases respectively, with 5 bases between them. Looked up from germline, CDR1 is GTSNPN and CDR2 is SVGIG (reference sequence).

The rearrangement links TRBV7-6 to TRBJ1-1, with 7 positions matching TRBD1. J gave up 3 bases and V 6 bases, and 4 bases lay outside the gene matches. Germline V gives CDR1 SGHVS, CDR2 FNYEAQ. This CDR3 is 13 amino acids long. CDR3 nucleotide sequence: TGTGCCAGCAGAACAGGGACAGACACTGAAGCTTTCTTT. Amino acids: CASRTGTDTEAFF. The full variable domain, rest sourced from reference TRBV7-6 and TRBJ1-1, is GAGVSQSPRYKVTKRGQDVALRCDPISGHVSLYWYRQALGQGPEFLTYFNYEAQQDKSGLPNDRFSAERPEGSISTLTIQRTEQRDSAMYRCASRTGTDTEAFFGQGTRLTVV.

The rearrangement joins TRBV7-2 to TRBJ2-5; 8 bases agree with TRBD2. This CDR3 has 13 amino acids. Germline V gene sequence: CDR1 SGHTA, CDR2 FQGNSA. V lost 3 bases and J lost 5; bases outside the gene matches: 2. The CDR3 protein is CASSFQREETQYF. The CDR3 nucleotides are TGTGCCAGCAGCTTCCAGCGGGAGGAGACCCAGTACTTC.

The chain uses TRBV27 and TRBJ2-3, with 7 bases matching TRBD1. CDR3 length: 14 amino acids. Trimming removed 6 bases from V and 0 bases from J; junction bases left unmatched: 3. The germline CDR1 and CDR2 sequences are MNHEY and SMNVEV (reference sequence). CDR3 nucleotide sequence: TGTGCCAGCAGGGGACAGCTTAGCACAGATACGCAGTATTTT. It codes for CASRGQLSTDTQYF.

J is TRBJ1-5 and V is TRBV30, with D hard to call. The germline V gene has CDR1 GTSNPN and CDR2 SVGIG (reference sequence). The CDR3 covers 14 residues. The V gene lost 2 bases and the J gene lost 2 bases, with 10 bases spanning the gap. The CDR3 DNA follows: TGTGCCTGGAGTCCATACAGTGGCAATCAGCCCCAGCATTTT. Protein: CAWSPYSGNQPQHF.

The CDR3 DNA is TGTGCCAGTATGAGGGACTTCTCCTACAATGAGCAGTTCTTC. It specifies CASMRDFSYNEQFF. The chain uses TRBV19 and TRBJ2-1; tentatively, D is TRBD2 (6 bases). V was pared by 7 bases and J by 0 bases, with 10 bases between. The CDR3 runs to 14 residues. From germline, CDR1 is LNHDA and CDR2 SQIVND (reference sequence).

The chain recombines TRBV12-5 with TRBJ2-1, with 10 positions matching TRBD2. After removal of 5 bases from V and 6 bases from J, the junction contained 7 bases not matched to a gene. CDR3 length: 15 amino acids. The germline V gene has CDR1 LGHNT and CDR2 FRNRAP. The CDR3 region is CASGPSGGGFNEQFF. The CDR3 DNA reads TGTGCTAGTGGTCCCAGCGGGGGGGGATTCAATGAGCAGTTCTTC.

The DNA of the CDR3 is TGTGCCAGCTCACCCGGGACTAGCGGATTAGCCAAAAACATTCAGTACTTC. This gives the protein CASSPGTSGLAKNIQYF. This chain uses TRBV18 with TRBJ2-4; TRBD2 matches 11 bases. V shed 3 bases and J 0 bases; nucleotides not matched to a gene: 4. The CDR3 covers 17 residues. CDR1 and CDR2 from the germline V gene are KGHSH and LQKENI.